Below are 24 T cell receptor beta chains sequenced from a single sample in a study of shared T cell receptors in the human thymus. Clones were sequenced by immunoSEQ multiplex PCR, and TCRdb holds only the in-frame ones, with some missing. The sample holds hundreds of thousands of clones, 88% seen once. A further study also used this sample, focusing on human thymus T cells.

Sequenced sample: thymocytes. Every receptor here comes from a boy less than two years old with a congenital heart defect.

V usage is TRBV20-1 and J usage is TRBJ1-5; D ambiguous. V lost 6 bases, J lost 8 bases, and 5 bases lay in between. Germline CDR1 DFQATT, CDR2 SNEGSKA (reference sequence). This CDR3 is built from 9 residues. The CDR3 nucleotides read TGCAGTGCCGGGGAGCCCCAGCATTTT. Amino acids: CSAGEPQHF.

V gene TRBV28 combines with J gene TRBJ2-7, with TRBD2 matching over 15 bases. The V segment lost 6 bases and the J segment 2 bases; nucleotides outside the gene matches: 8. Germline lookup yields CDR1 MDHEN and CDR2 SYDVKM. This CDR3 comprises 17 residues. The CDR3 sequence is CASSPGTSGRSPYEQYF. CDR3 bases: TGTGCCAGCAGCCCCGGGACTAGCGGGAGGTCGCCCTACGAGCAGTACTTC.

Only a few counts were recorded for this clone. This chain joins TRBV19 and TRBJ2-4; possible D gene TRBD2, 6 bases. The germline V and J ends were trimmed by 6 bases and 1 base, with 16 bases remaining between them. This CDR3 has 16 amino acids. Germline CDR1 and CDR2: LNHDA and SQIVND (reference sequence). CDR3 sequence: CASSPIAERAKNIQYF. The CDR3 nucleotides are TGTGCCAGTAGCCCAATAGCGGAGCGGGCCAAAAACATTCAGTACTTC.

This chain connects TRBV4-2 to TRBJ2-1; 7 bases agree with TRBD1. Germline lookup yields CDR1 LGHNA and CDR2 YNFKEQ. The CDR3 covers 14 residues. V lost 3 bases to trimming and J lost 4 bases; unmatched junction nucleotides: 3. The CDR3 DNA is TGTGCCAGCAGCCACGGGACAGTATACAATGAGCAGTTCTTC. Protein: CASSHGTVYNEQFF.

This clone came up once. CDR3 sequence reads: CASSLSRDVPYNEQFF. CDR3 nucleotides: TGCGCCAGCAGCTTGTCGCGGGATGTACCCTACAATGAGCAGTTCTTC. This chain uses TRBV5-1 with TRBJ2-1; D possibly corresponds to TRBD2 (6 bases). Germline assignment: CDR1 SGHRS and CDR2 YFSETQ. The CDR3 totals 16 residues. V lost 1 base, J lost 2 bases, and 13 bases lay in between. The variable domain in full, with the rest retrieved from reference TRBV5-1 and TRBJ2-1, is KAGVTQTPRYLIKTRGQQVTLSCSPISGHRSVSWYQQTPGQGLQFLFEYFSETQRNKGNFPGRFSGRQFSNSRSEMNVSTLELGDSALYLCASSLSRDVPYNEQFFGPGTRLTVL.

The rearrangement links TRBV27 to TRBJ1-1, with 8 bases matching TRBD1. The CDR3 is made up of 16 amino acids. Looked up from germline, CDR1 is MNHEY and CDR2 is SMNVEV (reference sequence). V lost 3 bases and J lost 3; bases outside the gene matches: 9. This chain's CDR3 is CASSFQGAKGYTEAFF. CDR3 in DNA: TGTGCCAGCAGTTTCCAGGGGGCAAAGGGATACACTGAAGCTTTCTTT.

The gene calls are TRBV5-6 and TRBJ1-2; 9 bases line up with TRBD1. CDR1 is SGHDT and CDR2 is YYEEEE in the germline V gene. V shed 4 bases, J shed 6 bases, and the junction held 4 bases outside the gene matches. The CDR3 extends over 13 amino acids. Written as DNA, the CDR3 is TGTGCCAGCAGCGGGGACAGGGAAGATGGCTACACCTTC. Its translation is CASSGDREDGYTF.

Concerning this clone: Other DNA sequences in this sample translate to the same CDR3. V and J are TRBV27 and TRBJ1-1, with a weak D call TRBD1 (6 bases). This CDR3 has 14 residues. Germline V gene data show CDR1 as MNHEY and CDR2 as SMNVEV (reference sequence). Trimming took off 5 bases at V and 1 base at J, with 11 bases between the two ends. The CDR3 DNA follows: TGTGCCAGCAGTCTGAGGACAGCGAACACTGAAGCTTTCTTT. It codes for CASSLRTANTEAFF.

The chain is built from TRBV11-1 and TRBJ1-3; 11 positions match TRBD1. The CDR3 runs 17 residues. V lost 5 bases and J lost 0; bases outside the gene matches: 6. Per germline, CDR1 SGHAT and CDR2 FQDESV (reference sequence). The CDR3, as DNA: TGTGCCAGCAGCCCCGCCGGGACAGGGGGCTCTGGAAACACCATATATTTT. Protein product: CASSPAGTGGSGNTIYF.

The chain combines TRBV9 with TRBJ2-7; 8 bases line up with TRBD2. Per the germline V gene, CDR1 is SGDLS and CDR2 is YYNGEE. This CDR3 is built from 13 residues. V lost 4 bases, J lost 5 bases, and 5 bases stayed unmatched. The CDR3 protein is CASSPGAGDEQYF. The DNA of the CDR3 is TGTGCCAGCAGCCCGGGAGCGGGAGACGAGCAGTACTTC.

This clone occurred a few times. The chain couples TRBV10-3 to TRBJ2-5; 8 bases match TRBD2. The CDR3 covers 15 residues. V gave up 0 bases and J gave up 3 bases; unmatched junction bases: 3. Germline V gene lookup returns CDR1 ENHRY and CDR2 SYGVKD. CDR3 nucleotide sequence: TGTGCCATCAGTGAGTCCGAGCGGGGGAAAGAGACCCAGTACTTC. Translated, it gives CAISESERGKETQYF.

The J gene is TRBJ2-1, the V gene TRBV28; 7 bases agree with TRBD1. With V trimmed by 4 bases and J by 4 bases, 10 bases remained unmatched. There are 16 residues in the CDR3. CDR1 and CDR2 from the germline V gene are MDHEN and SYDVKM. The CDR3 nucleotides read TGTGCCAGCAGTTCCCCGACAGGGACGATATACAATGAGCAGTTCTTC. Its translation: CASSSPTGTIYNEQFF.

The genes are TRBV7-9 and TRBJ1-1; D not resolved. Trimming stripped 6 bases from V and 0 bases from J, with 2 bases between. Looked up from germline, CDR1 is SEHNR and CDR2 is FQNEAQ (reference sequence). This CDR3 has 11 residues. This CDR3 is CASSMNTEAFF. The CDR3 region has the DNA TGTGCCAGCAGTATGAACACTGAAGCTTTCTTT.

J is TRBJ2-7 and V is TRBV2, with 9 nucleotides matching TRBD1. V shed 3 bases, J shed 5 bases, and the junction held 5 bases outside the gene matches. CDR1 is SNHLY and CDR2 is FYNNEI in the germline V gene. This CDR3 has 14 residues. The CDR3 DNA follows: TGTGCCAGCAGTGACCCGGGACAGGGCCACGAGCAGTACTTC. Translation: CASSDPGQGHEQYF.

The CDR3 bases are TGTGCCTGGGGTCCCCGGGAGTGGGCCGGGGAGCTGTTTTTT. Its translation: CAWGPREWAGELFF. The genes are TRBV30 and TRBJ2-2; possible D gene TRBD2, 6 bases. Trimming stripped 5 bases from V and 6 bases from J, with 16 bases between. Germline CDR1 is GTSNPN and CDR2 is SVGIG (reference sequence). The CDR3 spans 14 residues.

V and J are TRBV2 and TRBJ2-4; D gene uncertain. Per germline, CDR1 SNHLY and CDR2 FYNNEI. This CDR3 contains 14 residues. V lost 5 bases and J 8 bases, leaving 16 bases between the germline ends. The CDR3 nucleotides are TGTGCCAGCAGTACCTGTACTCAAATTGACATTCAGTACTTC. This encodes CASSTCTQIDIQYF.

The V call is TRBV7-9, the J call TRBJ2-7; the match to TRBD1 covers 12 bases. Trimming cost V 5 bases and J 5 bases; bases outside gene matches: 16. The CDR3 length is 18 residues. Germline CDR1 is SEHNR and CDR2 is FQNEAQ (reference sequence). The CDR3 protein is CASSRGTGGLWRMDEQYF. CDR3 nucleotide sequence: TGTGCCAGCAGCCGTGGGACAGGGGGCTTGTGGCGTATGGACGAGCAGTACTTC.

A note on this clone: Other DNA sequences in this sample translate to the same CDR3. For the CDR3, the DNA is TGTGCCATCAGTGAACTCCAGGGGGCGCGGGAGCAGTACTTC. It is translated as CAISELQGAREQYF. This chain links TRBV10-3 with TRBJ2-7; TRBD1 aligns across 8 bases. Germline loops: CDR1 ENHRY, CDR2 SYGVKD. V was pared by 3 bases and J by 7 bases, with 8 bases of the junction left unmatched. CDR3 size: 14 residues.

V is TRBV2 and J is TRBJ2-2; a weak D match, TRBD2 (7 bases). The CDR3 runs 17 residues. Germline CDR1 and CDR2: SNHLY and FYNNEI. The V end lost 11 bases, the J end lost 5 bases, and 27 bases lay between the germline ends. CDR3 coding DNA: TGTGCCGCAGATCAAGGGGGGGTCCCTGCCGGGACCGGGGAGCTGTTTTTT. Its protein product is CAADQGGVPAGTGELFF. The whole variable domain, filled in from reference TRBV2 and TRBJ2-2, reads EPEVTQTPSHQVTQMGQEVILRCVPISNHLYFYWYRQILGQKVEFLVSFYNNEISEKSEIFDDQFSVERPDGSNFTLKIRSTKLEDSAMYFCAADQGGVPAGTGELFFGEGSRLTVL.

The V and J genes are TRBV6-1 and TRBJ2-5; D is possibly TRBD2 (6 bases). This CDR3 is built from 13 residues. Germline V gives CDR1 MNHNS, CDR2 SASEGT. Trimming cost V 11 bases and J 4 bases, with 17 bases left between them. CDR3 in DNA: TGTGCCGCCACTAGGAGGGGCCCAGAGACCCAGTACTTC. Protein sequence: CAATRRGPETQYF.

The V gene is TRBV27, the J gene TRBJ2-7; 8 nucleotides agree with TRBD1. Germline V CDR1 and CDR2: MNHEY, SMNVEV (reference sequence). CDR3 size: 16 residues. The ends lost 5 bases at V and 4 bases at J; junction bases unmatched: 13. As DNA, the CDR3 is TGTGCCAGCAGTCCCGGACAGGGACCATCATATTACGAGCAGTACTTC. Protein sequence: CASSPGQGPSYYEQYF.

The chain is built from TRBV27 and TRBJ1-1; D perhaps matches TRBD1 (6 bases). Per the germline V gene, CDR1 is MNHEY and CDR2 is SMNVEV (reference sequence). V was trimmed by 5 bases and J by 4 bases, leaving 17 bases between them. CDR3 length: 15 residues. CDR3 amino acids: CASSPLGGDSTEAFF. In nucleotides, the CDR3 is TGTGCCAGCAGTCCCTTAGGGGGTGATTCCACTGAAGCTTTCTTT.

In nucleotides, the CDR3 is TGTGCCAGCTTCCCGGAGGGGTGGTCGGGAAACACCATATATTTT. As protein: CASFPEGWSGNTIYF. The V gene is TRBV2, the J gene TRBJ1-3, with D possibly TRBD1 on 5 matching bases. CDR3 length equals 15 residues. Germline V CDR1 and CDR2: SNHLY, FYNNEI. V lost 8 bases and J lost 4, with 18 bases in between. Based on the CDR3 plus reference TRBV2 and TRBJ1-3, the full variable domain is EPEVTQTPSHQVTQMGQEVILRCVPISNHLYFYWYRQILGQKVEFLVSFYNNEISEKSEIFDDQFSVERPDGSNFTLKIRSTKLEDSAMYFCASFPEGWSGNTIYFGEGSWLTVV.

J is TRBJ2-7 and V is TRBV4-1; TRBD2 aligns across 9 bases. The germline V gene has CDR1 MGHRA and CDR2 YSYEKL. Trimming cost V 3 bases and J 1 base; bases outside gene matches: 7. There are 16 residues in the CDR3. CDR3 loop: CASSQTVAGASYEQYF. The CDR3 DNA reads TGCGCCAGCAGCCAGACCGTAGCGGGGGCATCCTACGAGCAGTACTTC.